The 25 T cell receptor beta chains below were found in one sample sequenced in a study of graft-versus-host responses after intestinal transplantation. TCRdb's table, derived via immunoSEQ multiplex PCR, lists solely in-frame clones and lacks some. Of just over 7,500 clones listed, 95% to 98% were seen once; the top ten hold 0.24%. Sequenced material: PBMCs, taken 23 days after intestinal transplant. These receptors all stem from a human patient who received an intestinal transplant, so some T cells may come from the graft donor.

This rearrangement joins TRBV4-1 to TRBJ2-1, with TRBD1 as a possible D gene (6 bases). CDR3 length equals 14 residues. The germline V gene encodes CDR1 MGHRA and CDR2 YSYEKL. V was clipped by 6 bases and J by 1 base, with 10 bases between them. CDR3 residues: CASRQGPSYNEQFF. CDR3 nucleotide sequence: TGCGCCAGCAGGCAGGGGCCTTCCTACAATGAGCAGTTCTTC.

This chain links TRBV21-1 with TRBJ2-1; TRBD2 is taken as the D call from the table, unchecked against the DNA. TRBV21-1 is shown as a pseudogene. There are 20 residues in the CDR3. The CDR3 reads CASSKDVKGGGKPPYNEQFF. The CDR3, as DNA: TGTGCCAGCAGCAAAGATGTGAAGGGGGGGGGCAAGCCCCCCTACAATGAGCAGTTCTTC.

The genes are TRBV7-6 and TRBJ2-1, with D possibly being TRBD2 (5 bases). CDR1 SGHVS and CDR2 FNYEAQ come from the germline V gene. This CDR3 has 16 amino acids. Trimming left V 5 bases short and J 5 bases short, with 19 bases between. Here the CDR3 DNA reads TGTGCCAGCAGCCTCAATCCCGGGCTAGCAGACAATGAGCAGTTCTTC. Translated: CASSLNPGLADNEQFF.

The genes are TRBV7-6 and TRBJ1-2, with a possible D match to TRBD1 (5 bases). The CDR3 length is 14 residues. Trimming removed 1 base at V and 2 bases at J, with 8 bases between. Germline lookup yields CDR1 SGHVS and CDR2 FNYEAQ. CDR3 region: CASSLETGNYGYTF. In DNA form, the CDR3 reads TGTGCCAGCAGCTTAGAAACAGGCAACTATGGCTACACCTTC.

V is TRBV19 and J is TRBJ1-1; weak D call: TRBD1 (5 bases). The V end lost 7 bases, the J end lost 1 base, and 13 bases lay between the germline ends. CDR1 and CDR2 from the germline V gene are LNHDA and SQIVND (reference sequence). The CDR3 has 14 residues. The DNA for the CDR3 is TGTGCCAGTACCCCTGAGGGGTGGAACACTGAAGCTTTCTTT. Amino acids: CASTPEGWNTEAFF. The complete variable domain, with remaining parts taken from reference TRBV19 and TRBJ1-1, reads DGGITQSPKYLFRKEGQNVTLSCEQNLNHDAMYWYRQDPGQGLRLIYYSQIVNDFQKGDIAEGYSVSREKKESFPLTVTSAQKNPTAFYLCASTPEGWNTEAFFGQGTRLTVV.

This clone was detected once. The chain is built from TRBV29-1 and TRBJ2-7; 7 bases fit TRBD2. The ends lost 6 bases at V and 6 bases at J; junction bases unmatched: 11. The germline V gene encodes CDR1 SQVTM and CDR2 ANQGSEA. The CDR3 is made up of 13 amino acids. CDR3 in amino acids: CSVSTSMGVEQYF. The DNA for the CDR3 is TGCAGCGTATCGACTAGCATGGGGGTCGAGCAGTACTTC.

In DNA form, the CDR3 reads TGTGCCAGCAGCTTCTACGCTGGGGTAGCCTACGAGCAGTACTTC. Translation: CASSFYAGVAYEQYF. This chain links TRBV7-3 with TRBJ2-7; D unresolved. Germline CDR1 is SGHTA and CDR2 is FQGTGA. V shed 3 bases and J shed 2 bases, with 14 bases lying between them. CDR3 length: 15 amino acids.

The CDR3 DNA reads as TGCGCCAGCAGCCAAGATAGGACTAGCGCGAATGAGCAGTTCTTC. Its translation: CASSQDRTSANEQFF. The chain is built from TRBV4-1 and TRBJ2-1; 9 bases align to TRBD2. Germline V gives CDR1 MGHRA, CDR2 YSYEKL. The CDR3 has 15 residues. With 0 bases clipped from V and 7 bases from J, the junction kept 4 bases outside the gene matches.

The V gene is TRBV11-3, the J gene TRBJ2-2; D remains ambiguous. The V end lost 3 bases, the J end lost 4 bases, and 6 bases lay between the germline ends. This CDR3 contains 13 residues. In germline, CDR1 is SGHNT, CDR2 YENEEA. The CDR3 DNA reads TGTGCCAGCAGCTTGGGGTTCACCGGGGAGCTGTTTTTT. Translating it yields CASSLGFTGELFF.

The chain employs TRBV29-1 and TRBJ2-3; D possibly corresponds to TRBD1 (6 bases). The CDR3 totals 13 residues. Trimming left V 3 bases short and J 11 bases short, with 18 bases between. CDR1 is SQVTM, CDR2 ANQGSEA, per germline. The CDR3 DNA reads TGCAGCGTTGATGAGGGACAAGCCCGAAAGCAGTATTTT. As protein: CSVDEGQARKQYF.

V usage is TRBV18 and J usage is TRBJ2-7; D unresolved. The CDR3 totals 13 residues. The V end was cut by 3 bases, the J end by 2 bases, with 8 bases between. The V gene's germline CDR1 is KGHSH and CDR2 LQKENI. CDR3 bases: TGTGCCAGCTCACCCCGCGAGACCTACGAGCAGTACTTC. Its protein product is CASSPRETYEQYF.

This chain connects TRBV19 to TRBJ1-1, with D hard to call. The V end was cut by 6 bases, the J end by 7 bases, with 9 bases between. CDR3 length: 11 residues. The germline V gene has CDR1 LNHDA and CDR2 SQIVND (reference sequence). This chain's CDR3 is CASRTGGEAFF. The CDR3 DNA reads TGTGCCAGTAGGACGGGCGGTGAAGCTTTCTTT.

This chain uses TRBV6-1 with TRBJ2-7; possibly TRBD2 for D (5 bases). The V end lost 4 bases, the J end lost 7 bases, and 17 bases lay between the germline ends. CDR3 length equals 14 residues. Germline values: CDR1 MNHNS, CDR2 SASEGT. As DNA, the CDR3 is TGTGCCAGCAGTGGGACTCCCATCGTCGGGGAGCAGTACTTC. Amino acids: CASSGTPIVGEQYF.

In DNA form, the CDR3 reads TGTGCCAGCAGGGACAGGTATACCTTCGGCGGAAACACCATATATTTT. It translates to CASRDRYTFGGNTIYF. The chain is built from TRBV2 and TRBJ1-3; 7 bases are a match to TRBD1. Per the germline V gene, CDR1 is SNHLY and CDR2 is FYNNEI. The CDR3 has 16 amino acids. V lost 6 bases to trimming and J lost 4 bases; unmatched junction nucleotides: 12.

The genes are TRBV6-6 and TRBJ1-5, with a possible D match to TRBD1 (5 bases). The V end was cut by 2 bases, the J end by 3 bases, with 8 bases between. The germline gives CDR1 MNHNY, CDR2 SVGAGI (reference sequence). The CDR3 sequence is 14 residues long. The CDR3 DNA reads TGTGCCAGCAGTTACACAGGTCTCAATCAGCCCCAGCATTTT. It translates to CASSYTGLNQPQHF.

Only one count was recorded for this clone. This chain joins TRBV23-1 and TRBJ1-2, with no clear D. TRBV23-1 is flagged as an ORF with uncertain function. The V and J ends lost 0 bases and 3 bases respectively, with 14 bases between them. This CDR3 has 16 residues. CDR3 coding DNA: TGCGCCAGCAGTCAATCTCTGTCGAGGCCGCACTATGGCTACACCTTC. Encoded protein: CASSQSLSRPHYGYTF.

The chain couples TRBV5-1 to TRBJ1-6, with D possibly TRBD1 on 5 matching bases. Germline-derived CDR1 and CDR2 are SGHRS and YFSETQ. The V end was cut by 4 bases, the J end by 4 bases, with 12 bases between. The CDR3 is 15 amino acids. Here the CDR3 DNA reads TGCGCCAGCAGCAGCGGGACTGAGTATAATTCACCCCTCCACTTT. It translates to CASSSGTEYNSPLHF.

The rearrangement uses TRBV28 and TRBJ2-1; a weak D match, TRBD2 (6 bases). Germline CDR1 and CDR2: MDHEN and SYDVKM. CDR3 length equals 15 residues. V lost 2 bases and J 3 bases, leaving 11 bases between the germline ends. The CDR3 coding sequence is TGTGCCAGCAGTTTAGGGGGGAGCTACTACAATGAGCAGTTCTTC. It codes for CASSLGGSYYNEQFF.

The rearrangement uses TRBV20-1 and TRBJ2-7; D gene uncertain. The CDR3 extends over 11 amino acids. Germline-derived CDR1 and CDR2 are DFQATT and SNEGSKA (reference sequence). Trimming took off 0 bases at V and 4 bases at J, with 4 bases between the two ends. The CDR3 is CSAREGYEQYF. In nucleotides, the CDR3 is TGCAGTGCTAGAGAAGGATACGAGCAGTACTTC.

This rearrangement joins TRBV2 to TRBJ2-7; D is perhaps TRBD1 (5 bases). CDR1 and CDR2 from the germline V gene are SNHLY and FYNNEI. V lost 8 bases to trimming and J lost 3 bases, with 14 bases between them. CDR3 size: 13 residues. The CDR3 DNA is TGTGCCAGCGGTCAGGGATTAAACTACGAGCAGTACTTC. Encoded protein: CASGQGLNYEQYF.

The chain couples TRBV6-5 to TRBJ2-7; unclear D gene. V dropped 5 bases and J dropped 6 bases, with 17 bases sitting between them. Per the germline V gene, CDR1 is MNHEY and CDR2 is SVGAGI. There are 14 residues in the CDR3. In DNA, the CDR3 is TGTGCCAGCAGTCCGACTCCGACGAAAAGCGAGCAGTACTTC. Translating it yields CASSPTPTKSEQYF.

Concerning this clone itself: The junction differs from germline at one of its ends, possibly a read error. The genes are TRBV18 and TRBJ2-4, with D maybe TRBD1 (5 bases). The germline V gene encodes CDR1 KGHSH and CDR2 LQKENI. The CDR3 totals 15 residues. In DNA, the CDR3 is TGTGCCAGCTCACCACCGTGGGGCGACCCCTGGATAAGTAACTTC. Protein sequence: CASSPPWGDPWISNF.

This chain connects TRBV11-2 to TRBJ2-6, with 7 positions matching TRBD2. From germline, CDR1 is SGHAT and CDR2 FQNNGV. This CDR3 has 16 residues. The junction had 5 bases not matched to a gene; V was cut back by 5 bases and J by 1 base. This chain's CDR3 is CASSPLGGSGANVLTF. As DNA, the CDR3 is TGTGCCAGCAGCCCTTTGGGGGGGTCTGGGGCCAACGTCCTGACTTTC.

The rearrangement uses TRBV27 and TRBJ2-1; 7 nucleotides align to TRBD2. This CDR3 region has 15 residues. The V gene's germline CDR1 is MNHEY and CDR2 SMNVEV (reference sequence). V dropped 0 bases and J dropped 4; count of bases not matched to a gene: 3. The DNA of the CDR3 is TGTGCCAGCAGTTTATCGCTAGCGGCTTACAATGAGCAGTTCTTC. As protein: CASSLSLAAYNEQFF.

This chain uses TRBV5-4 with TRBJ2-7; TRBD1 or TRBD2 may be the D gene (5 bases each). Germline CDR1 SGHNT, CDR2 YYREEE (reference sequence). V lost 4 bases and J 0 bases, leaving 14 bases between the germline ends. The CDR3 has 15 residues. As DNA, the CDR3 is TGTGCCAGCAGCGCCGGGACCGCGAGCTCCTACGAGCAGTACTTC. Protein sequence: CASSAGTASSYEQYF. Combining the CDR3 with reference TRBV5-4 and TRBJ2-7 gives the whole variable domain ETGVTQSPTHLIKTRGQQVTLRCSSQSGHNTVSWYQQALGQGPQFIFQYYREEENGRGNFPPRFSGLQFPNYSSELNVNALELDDSALYLCASSAGTASSYEQYFGPGTRLTVT.